A single sample is the source of the 2 T cell receptor beta chains below, sequenced in a study of monozygotic twins with inflammatory bowel disease. With the 5' RACE reads reprocessed, TCRdb shows one record per CDR3 protein and no DNA. The sample includes about 380,000 distinct CDR3 sequences. Specimen: blood. These receptors were taken from a human donor with ulcerative colitis or Crohn's disease, or a healthy co-twin of an affected twin (not recorded which).

The chain is built from TRBV6-2 or TRBV6-3 and TRBJ2-1; TCRdb indicates TRBD1, and absent DNA this call remains unverified. Germline V gives CDR1 MNHEY, CDR2 SVGEGT. The CDR3 is 14 residues long. This CDR3 reads CASSPPQSYNEQFF.

The rearrangement links TRBV5-1 to TRBJ2-3; TCRdb returns TRBD1, unconfirmable since there is no DNA. The germline V gene has CDR1 SGHRS and CDR2 YFSETQ. The CDR3 consists of 17 residues. The CDR3 protein is CASSLAKKGDATDTQYF.